The following is a T cell receptor (beta chain) sequence with its context. The antigen is not known. Germline V CDR1 and CDR2: KGHSH, LQKENI. The V end lost 3 bases, the J end lost 2 bases, and 8 bases lay between the germline ends. This CDR3 contains 14 residues. The sample comes from a study of OX40 agonist ivuxolimab in advanced cancers. Findings of the study overall: In a subset of nonresponders, normalized T-cell clonal expansion was also low.

Using immunoSEQ multiplex PCR, the repertoire was profiled, and TCRdb retains in-frame clones only, with some absent. The sample consists of 100,000 or so clones, around nine tenths of them appearing once. The sequences come from CD4+ or CD8+ T cells sorted from blood, collected in a trial of the OX40 agonist ivuxolimab. The gene calls are TRBV18 and TRBJ1-5; D is undetermined. The sequence was collected from an adult with an advanced solid tumor such as melanoma, head and neck, liver or kidney cancer. CDR3: CASSPGQGNQPQHF. The CDR3 region has the DNA TGTGCCAGCTCACCCGGCCAGGGCAATCAGCCCCAGCATTTT.